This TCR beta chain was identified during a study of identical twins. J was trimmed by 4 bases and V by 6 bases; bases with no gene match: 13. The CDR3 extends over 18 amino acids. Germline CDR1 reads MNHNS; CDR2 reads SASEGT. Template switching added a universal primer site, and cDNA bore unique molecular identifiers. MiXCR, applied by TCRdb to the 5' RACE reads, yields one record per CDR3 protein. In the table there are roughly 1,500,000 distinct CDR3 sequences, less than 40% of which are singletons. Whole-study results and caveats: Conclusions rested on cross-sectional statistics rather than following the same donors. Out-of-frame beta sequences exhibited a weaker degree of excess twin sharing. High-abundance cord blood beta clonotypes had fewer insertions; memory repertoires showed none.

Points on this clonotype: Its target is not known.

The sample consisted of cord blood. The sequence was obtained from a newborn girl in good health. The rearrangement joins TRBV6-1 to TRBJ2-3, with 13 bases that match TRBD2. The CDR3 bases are TGTGCCAGCAGCCCGGGACTAGCGGGATCGCTCCGCGCAGATACGCAGTATTTT. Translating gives CASSPGLAGSLRADTQYF.